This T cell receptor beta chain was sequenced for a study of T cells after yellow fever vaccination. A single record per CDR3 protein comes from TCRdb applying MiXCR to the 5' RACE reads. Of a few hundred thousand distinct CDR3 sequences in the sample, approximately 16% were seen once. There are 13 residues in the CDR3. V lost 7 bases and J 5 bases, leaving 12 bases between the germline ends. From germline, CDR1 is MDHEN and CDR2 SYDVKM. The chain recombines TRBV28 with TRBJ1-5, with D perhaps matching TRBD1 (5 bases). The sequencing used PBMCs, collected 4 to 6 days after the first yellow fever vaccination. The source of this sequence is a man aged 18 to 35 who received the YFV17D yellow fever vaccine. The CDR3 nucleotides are TGTGCCAGCACCCAGGGCTGGGATCAGCCCCAGCATTTT. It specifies CASTQGWDQPQHF.